The T cell receptor beta chain under discussion was sequenced for a study of CD8+ T cells in alopecia areata. Study observations and caveats: Higher clonality than in normal scalp was seen in lesional scalp, especially alopecia totalis/universalis.

Germline CDR1 reads SGHRS; CDR2 reads YFSETQ. Trimming cost V 5 bases and J 4 bases, with 10 bases left between them. The CDR3 has 13 amino acids. About this clone itself: Its antigen is still unknown.

Sequencing templates came from extracted RNA that was reverse transcribed into cDNA. TCRdb's copy holds only in-frame clones and misses some; the assay was immunoSEQ multiplex PCR. The sample includes roughly 150,000 clones, around 47% of them seen just once. The sequenced material came from CD4+ T cells sorted from blood. The sequence derives from a human donor with alopecia areata. The rearrangement uses TRBV5-1 and TRBJ1-5, with a possible D match to TRBD1 (5 bases). CDR3 coding DNA: TGCGCCAGCAGTAGGGACGGTAATCAGCCCCAGCATTTT. Encoded protein: CASSRDGNQPQHF.